These 20 T cell receptor beta chains came from one sample sequenced in a study of blood T cell repertoires in COVID-19. The protocol was immunoSEQ multiplex PCR, while the TCRdb copy is restricted to in-frame clones and leaves out a portion. The data contain roughly 87,000 clones, roughly 87% of them seen just once; the ten biggest clones take up approximately 5.2%. The source material was peripheral blood. The source of these receptors is a woman at least 80 years old with active COVID-19.

The J gene is TRBJ1-1, the V gene TRBV18; the match to TRBD1 covers 12 bases. This CDR3 is built from 16 residues. From germline, CDR1 is KGHSH and CDR2 LQKENI. V lost 6 bases, J lost 5 bases, and 10 bases stayed unmatched. The CDR3 nucleotides are TGTGCCAGCTCGCCGGGGACAGGGGGCATGGATACTGAAGCTTTCTTT. It specifies CASSPGTGGMDTEAFF.

This sequence joins TRBV7-2 and TRBJ1-2; TRBD1 matches 9 bases. Germline loops: CDR1 SGHTA, CDR2 FQGNSA. V was clipped by 2 bases and J by 7 bases; unmatched bases: 8. This CDR3 is built from 15 residues. The CDR3 nucleotides are TGTGCCAGCAGCTTAAAGGGACAGGGAGGGTCTGGCTACACCTTC. Amino acids: CASSLKGQGGSGYTF.

In its sample, this clone was seen a few times. The chain's CDR3 is CASSPTTKGEKLFF. In DNA form, the CDR3 reads TGTGCCAGCAGCCCGACGACTAAGGGAGAAAAACTGTTTTTT. J is TRBJ1-4 and V is TRBV3-1 (or the pseudogene TRBV3-2); D call uncertain. CDR3 length equals 14 residues. V lost 4 bases and J 8 bases, leaving 14 bases between the germline ends. CDR1 is LGHDT, CDR2 YNNKEL, per germline (reference sequence).

J is TRBJ2-1 and V is TRBV4-1, with 7 bases identical to TRBD2. From germline, CDR1 is MGHRA and CDR2 YSYEKL. Losses at the gene ends were 1 base for V and 2 bases for J; bases not matched to a gene: 2. CDR3 size: 15 residues. The CDR3 coding sequence is TGCGCCAGCAGCCAAGGACGGGAGGCCTACAATGAGCAGTTCTTC. Protein product: CASSQGREAYNEQFF.

V usage is TRBV14 and J usage is TRBJ2-3; possible D gene TRBD2, 6 bases. V was shortened by 4 bases and J by 6 bases, with 14 bases between the two germline ends. Germline V lookup: CDR1 SGHDN, CDR2 FVKESK. The CDR3 spans 14 residues. Here the CDR3 reads CASSPSSRGDTQYF. The CDR3 coding sequence is TGTGCCAGCAGCCCTAGTAGTCGGGGGGATACGCAGTATTTT.

The CDR3 region has the DNA TGTGCCAGCAGCCAAGATGACGGTCGGCAGGGGGCAAAGGACACTGAAGCTTTCTTT. This translates into CASSQDDGRQGAKDTEAFF. The chain is built from TRBV4-2 and TRBJ1-1; 8 bases match TRBD1. From germline, CDR1 is LGHNA and CDR2 YNFKEQ. This CDR3 is 19 amino acids long. The J segment lost 3 bases and the V segment lost 0 bases, leaving 15 bases of the junction unmatched.

This clone was counted a single time. The chain couples TRBV27 to TRBJ2-5; D is perhaps TRBD1 (6 bases). Germline CDR1 reads MNHEY; CDR2 reads SMNVEV (reference sequence). The CDR3 sequence is 15 residues long. Trimming shortened V by 7 bases and J by 5 bases, and 20 bases separated the two germline ends. The CDR3 region is CASTSWGQYGETQYF. The CDR3 DNA reads TGTGCCAGCACCTCGTGGGGGCAGTACGGGGAGACCCAGTACTTC.

The chain has TRBV6-2 or TRBV6-3 and TRBJ2-7; 8 bases line up with TRBD2. The CDR3 loop spans 15 amino acids. From germline, CDR1 is MNHEY and CDR2 SVGEGT. V lost 2 bases, J lost 3 bases, and 6 bases stayed unmatched. Here the CDR3 reads CASSYGLAGNYEQYF. The DNA for the CDR3 is TGTGCCAGCAGTTACGGGCTAGCGGGTAACTACGAGCAGTACTTC.

This clone occurred a few times. The chain carries TRBV2 and TRBJ1-2; no reliable D call. CDR3 length: 13 residues. The V end lost 4 bases, the J end lost 6 bases, and 12 bases lay between the germline ends. Per the germline V gene, CDR1 is SNHLY and CDR2 is FYNNEI. CDR3: CASSVAVEDGYTF. The CDR3 nucleotides are TGTGCCAGCAGTGTTGCCGTCGAGGATGGCTACACCTTC.

This chain joins TRBV10-3 and TRBJ2-3, with D tentatively TRBD2 (6 bases). This CDR3 is 13 amino acids long. The V gene lost 9 bases and the J gene lost 5 bases, with 15 bases spanning the gap. Germline CDR1 is ENHRY and CDR2 is SYGVKD. The CDR3 loop reads CAIKPGGLDTQYF. The CDR3 bases are TGTGCCATTAAACCAGGAGGGCTAGATACGCAGTATTTT.

The chain joins TRBV15 to TRBJ2-7, with 7 bases fitting TRBD1. J gave up 8 bases and V 0 bases, and 10 bases lay outside the gene matches. Germline loops: CDR1 LNHNV, CDR2 YYDKDF (reference sequence). The CDR3 extends over 15 amino acids. The CDR3 region is CATSRDGDRVAQQYF. CDR3 DNA: TGTGCCACCAGCAGAGATGGAGACAGGGTCGCCCAGCAGTACTTC.

This chain connects TRBV6-2 or TRBV6-3 to TRBJ1-3; possibly TRBD1 for D (6 bases). The CDR3 extends over 18 amino acids. V lost 6 bases, J lost 0 bases, and 21 bases lay in between. The germline gives CDR1 MNHEY, CDR2 SVGEGT. The CDR3 protein is CASSLRRTGQHSGNTIYF. Here the CDR3 DNA reads TGTGCCAGCAGCCTTCGCCGTACAGGACAGCACTCTGGAAACACCATATATTTT.

The V and J genes are TRBV2 and TRBJ1-1, with 10 bases fitting TRBD1. The germline CDR1 and CDR2 sequences are SNHLY and FYNNEI. V lost 8 bases, J lost 7 bases, and 4 bases stayed unmatched. This CDR3 is built from 12 residues. The CDR3 is CASRRTGGEAFF. The CDR3 coding sequence is TGTGCCAGCCGCCGGACAGGGGGTGAAGCTTTCTTT. Based on the CDR3 plus reference TRBV2 and TRBJ1-1, the full variable domain is EPEVTQTPSHQVTQMGQEVILRCVPISNHLYFYWYRQILGQKVEFLVSFYNNEISEKSEIFDDQFSVERPDGSNFTLKIRSTKLEDSAMYFCASRRTGGEAFFGQGTRLTVV.

The J gene is TRBJ2-1, the V gene TRBV11-3; 11 bases map to TRBD2. V lost 4 bases, J lost 9 bases, and 5 bases stayed unmatched. The CDR3 covers 14 residues. Germline loops: CDR1 SGHNT, CDR2 YENEEA. This CDR3 reads CASSSTSGSSEQFF. The CDR3 nucleotides are TGTGCCAGCAGCTCTACTAGCGGGAGTTCTGAGCAGTTCTTC.

This chain joins TRBV28 and TRBJ2-7; 12 nucleotides match TRBD1. The CDR3 extends over 13 amino acids. The germline V gene has CDR1 MDHEN and CDR2 SYDVKM. The junction had 6 bases not matched to a gene; V was cut back by 5 bases and J by 10 bases. In nucleotides, the CDR3 is TGTGCCAGCAGTACGGGACAGGGGGCTCCCCAGTACTTC. Its protein product is CASSTGQGAPQYF.

The V gene is TRBV5-1, the J gene TRBJ1-2; tentative D call: TRBD1 (5 bases). The length of the CDR3 is 14 residues. Trimming took 4 bases from V and 2 from J, leaving 12 bases between them. Per germline, CDR1 SGHRS and CDR2 YFSETQ. This CDR3 is CASSPGDSNYGYTF. DNA for the CDR3: TGCGCCAGCAGCCCGGGAGACAGCAACTATGGCTACACCTTC.

The rearrangement joins TRBV7-6 to TRBJ2-7, with D perhaps TRBD1 (5 bases). CDR3 size: 12 residues. CDR1 is SGHVS and CDR2 is FNYEAQ in the germline V gene. Trimming took 4 bases from V and 4 from J, leaving 8 bases between them. In DNA form, the CDR3 reads TGTGCCAGCAGCTCTTCAGGGTACGAGCAGTACTTC. This codes for CASSSSGYEQYF.

This clone was detected ten times or more. The chain is built from TRBV19 and TRBJ1-6; D is unclear. Per germline, CDR1 LNHDA and CDR2 SQIVND (reference sequence). The CDR3 sequence is 16 residues long. The V and J ends lost 5 bases and 3 bases respectively, with 14 bases between them. CDR3: CASSAGWEGYNSPLHF. CDR3 bases: TGTGCCAGTAGTGCCGGCTGGGAGGGCTATAATTCACCCCTCCACTTT.

This clone was seen a few times. The rearrangement joins TRBV5-6 to TRBJ2-1; TRBD2 matches at 11 bases. V gave up 3 bases and J gave up 9 bases; unmatched junction bases: 14. Germline assignment: CDR1 SGHDT and CDR2 YYEEEE. This CDR3 spans 17 amino acids. The CDR3 loop is CASSSVGFSGRALEQFF. The DNA of the CDR3 is TGTGCCAGCAGCTCTGTCGGTTTTAGCGGGAGGGCCCTTGAGCAGTTCTTC.

As DNA, the CDR3 is TGTGCCAGCAGCGACGACAGGCACAATGAGCAGTTCTTC. It encodes CASSDDRHNEQFF. V usage is TRBV2 and J usage is TRBJ2-1; possible D gene TRBD1, 6 bases. V was trimmed by 6 bases and J by 5 bases, leaving 11 bases between them. The CDR3 contains 13 residues. Germline CDR1 reads SNHLY; CDR2 reads FYNNEI.